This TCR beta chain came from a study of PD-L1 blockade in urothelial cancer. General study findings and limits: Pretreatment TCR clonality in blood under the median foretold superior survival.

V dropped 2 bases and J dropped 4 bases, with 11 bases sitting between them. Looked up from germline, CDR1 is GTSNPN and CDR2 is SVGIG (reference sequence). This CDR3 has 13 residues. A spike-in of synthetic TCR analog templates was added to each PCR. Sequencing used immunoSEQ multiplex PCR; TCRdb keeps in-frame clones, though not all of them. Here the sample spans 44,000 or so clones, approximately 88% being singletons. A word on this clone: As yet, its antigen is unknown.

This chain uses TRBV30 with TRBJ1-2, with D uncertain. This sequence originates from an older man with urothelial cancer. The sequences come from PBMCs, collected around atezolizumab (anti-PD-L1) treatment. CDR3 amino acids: CAWSPPHSYGYTF. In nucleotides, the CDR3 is TGTGCCTGGAGTCCCCCCCACTCCTATGGCTACACCTTC.